These T cell receptor beta chains were read from a single sample in a study of blood T cell repertoires in COVID-19. Assay: immunoSEQ multiplex PCR; the TCRdb copy retains only in-frame clones and omits some. This sample carries under 200,000 clones, 70% to 90% of them seen once, and the ten largest clones take around 4%. Sequencing input: peripheral blood. Source of these receptors: an older woman with acute or convalescent COVID-19. The CDR3 runs from the conserved cysteine through the conserved F or W. D genes are given only for firm matches. For some rows the clone size is stated as once, few or many, or as a class when expanded; others skip it.

j_call v_call d_call clone_size cdr3_aa cdr3_nt
TRBJ2-6 TRBV24-1 . . CATSPSGDGANVLTF TGTGCCACCAGTCCGTCAGGGGATGGGGCCAACGTCCTGACTTTC
TRBJ1-2 TRBV27 . . CASSPLNPRVSYGYTF TGTGCCAGCAGTCCCCTAAACCCCAGGGTTAGCTATGGCTACACCTTC
TRBJ2-2 TRBV25-1 TRBD2 . CASSDGGAAGTGELFF TGTGCCAGCAGTGACGGGGGGGCCGCAGGCACCGGGGAGCTGTTTTTT
TRBJ2-3 TRBV13 . . CASSSVRLGAQRDTQYF TGTGCCAGCAGCTCCGTCCGACTAGGGGCCCAACGAGATACGCAGTATTTT
TRBJ1-2 TRBV2 . . CASSVGDYGYTF TGTGCCAGCAGTGTCGGGGACTATGGCTACACCTTC
TRBJ2-1 TRBV19 TRBD2 once CASSIRRSGTYNEQFF TGTGCCAGTAGTATCAGGAGAAGCGGGACCTACAATGAGCAGTTCTTC
TRBJ1-3 TRBV28 . . CASSFHRGNTIYF TGTGCCAGCAGTTTTCACAGAGGAAACACCATATATTTT
TRBJ1-2 TRBV7-2 . . CASSYENYGYTF TGTGCCAGCAGCTACGAGAACTATGGCTACACCTTC
TRBJ2-7 TRBV7-2 . . CASSQGGFYEQYF TGTGCCAGCAGCCAGGGGGGCTTCTACGAGCAGTACTTC
TRBJ1-2 TRBV2 . . CASREGWDYGYTF TGTGCCAGCAGAGAGGGCTGGGACTATGGCTACACCTTC
TRBJ2-5 TRBV3-1/TRBV3-2 . . CASSHHEGEGETQYF TGTGCCAGCAGCCATCACGAAGGTGAGGGAGAGACCCAGTACTTC
TRBJ2-2 TRBV2 TRBD1 once CAIDRDRATGELFF TGTGCCATAGACCGGGACAGGGCCACCGGGGAGCTGTTTTTT
TRBJ1-6 TRBV27 . . CASRRPGVDSPLHF TGTGCCAGCAGAAGACCGGGGGTTGATTCACCCCTCCACTTT
TRBJ1-5 TRBV6-1 . . CASSETGRTVQPQHF TGTGCCAGCAGTGAGACGGGGAGGACGGTTCAGCCCCAGCATTTT
TRBJ2-5 TRBV3-1/TRBV3-2 TRBD1 . CASSQQGGRETQYF TGTGCCAGCAGCCAGCAAGGGGGCAGGGAGACCCAGTACTTC
TRBJ2-5 TRBV5-8 TRBD2 . CASSSGLAGRGQETQYF TGTGCCAGCAGCTCCGGACTAGCGGGACGAGGGCAAGAGACCCAGTACTTC
TRBJ1-4 TRBV18 . . CASSKRLGSTNEKLFF TGTGCCAGCTCTAAAAGGCTAGGATCCACTAATGAAAAACTGTTTTTT
TRBJ1-5 TRBV18 TRBD1 . CASSPDRGQPQHF TGTGCCAGCTCACCAGACAGGGGACAGCCCCAGCATTTT
TRBJ1-5 TRBV28 TRBD1 once CASSPRDRGRFQPQHF TGTGCCAGCAGTCCACGGGACAGGGGGCGATTTCAGCCCCAGCATTTT
TRBJ2-1 TRBV5-6 . . CASSLRAGLAYNEQFF TGTGCCAGCAGCTTGAGGGCGGGACTTGCCTACAATGAGCAGTTCTTC
TRBJ1-5 TRBV7-2 . . CASSLDRYNQPQHF TGTGCCAGCAGCTTGGACAGATACAATCAGCCCCAGCATTTT
TRBJ2-1 TRBV3-1/TRBV3-2 TRBD2 . CASSQVPSGSLYNEQFF TGTGCCAGCAGCCAAGTTCCTAGCGGGAGTCTATACAATGAGCAGTTCTTC
TRBJ1-1 TRBV28 TRBD1 once CASTPDRLNTEAFF TGTGCCAGCACCCCGGACAGGTTGAACACTGAAGCTTTCTTT
TRBJ1-2 TRBV6-6 TRBD1 . CASSRKGTGGNGYTF TGTGCCAGCAGTAGAAAGGGGACAGGGGGCAATGGCTACACCTTC
TRBJ1-1 TRBV2 . . CASSARQGGNTEAFF TGTGCCAGCAGTGCGAGGCAGGGCGGTAACACTGAAGCTTTCTTT
TRBJ2-3 TRBV6-6 TRBD2 . CASSSIAGADTQYF TGTGCCAGCAGTTCTATAGCGGGTGCAGATACGCAGTATTTT
TRBJ2-3 TRBV4-2 . . CASSQDRGTGVADTQYF TGTGCCAGCAGCCAAGATCGGGGAACGGGAGTAGCAGATACGCAGTATTTT
TRBJ1-1 TRBV2 . . CASRPGRTEAFF TGTGCCAGCAGGCCCGGTCGGACTGAAGCTTTCTTT
TRBJ1-5 TRBV4-3 . . CASSQDTGGGNQPQHF TGCGCCAGCAGCCAAGATACGGGAGGGGGCAATCAGCCCCAGCATTTT
TRBJ2-2 TRBV24-1 . . CATSDFGLQTGELFF TGTGCCACCAGTGATTTTGGCCTTCAGACCGGGGAGCTGTTTTTT
TRBJ1-6 TRBV4-3 TRBD1 . CASSQEGQGASYNSPLHF TGCGCCAGCAGCCAAGAGGGACAGGGGGCGTCCTATAATTCACCCCTCCACTTT
TRBJ2-7 TRBV6-5 . . CASSYSSGGLYEQYF TGTGCCAGCAGTTACTCTTCTGGAGGTCTTTACGAGCAGTACTTC
TRBJ2-7 TRBV30 . once CAWRTGTAYEQYF TGTGCCTGGAGGACAGGTACAGCCTACGAGCAGTACTTC
TRBJ2-1 TRBV7-2 . . CASSTYGVLTYNEQFF TGTGCCAGCAGCACCTACGGGGTGCTAACTTACAATGAGCAGTTCTTC
TRBJ1-2 TRBV6-6 TRBD1 . CASSFPGQGRQYGYTF TGTGCCAGCAGTTTCCCCGGACAGGGACGTCAATATGGCTACACCTTC